This T cell receptor (beta chain) was observed in a study of cytotoxic CD8 clonotypes in ibrutinib-treated CLL. TCRdb keeps only in-frame clones here, not all; method: immunoSEQ multiplex PCR. This table holds under 40,000 clones, approximately 48% found once. The CDR3 runs to 14 residues. Germline V gene lookup returns CDR1 SGHRS and CDR2 YFSETQ. General observations from the study: Whereas clonality rose at ibrutinib response, it declined toward baseline at progression.

On this clone: Its target is not known. Its ends do not fully match the called genes, so a read error is possible.

The chain uses TRBV5-1 and TRBJ1-5; 10 bases map to TRBD1. This specimen consisted of PBMCs, obtained before ibrutinib treatment. The TCR sequence derives from a human donor with chronic lymphocytic leukemia. The DNA of the CDR3 is TGCGCCAGCAGCCCGACAGGGGGCAAGCAGCCCCAGCATTTT. It is translated as CASSPTGGKQPQHF.